This is a list of T cell receptor beta chains from one sample in a study of early T cells in non-severe SARS-CoV-2 infection. One entry per CDR3 protein, called by TCRdb with MiXCR from the 5' RACE reads. This table holds fewer than 55,000 distinct CDR3 sequences, 3% to 4% found once. Sequencing used whole blood. Receptor source: an adult who was a healthcare worker with PCR-confirmed SARS-CoV-2 infection or an uninfected control (not recorded which). Each CDR3 is given without its conserved first and last residue.

j_call v_call cdr3_aa
TRBJ1-5 TRBV7-2 ASSSQGTNQPQH
TRBJ2-7 TRBV7-9 ASSLVGENSYEQY
TRBJ2-1 TRBV7-3 ASSSTGGRYNEQF
TRBJ2-3 TRBV9 ASSGGPQRTDTQY
TRBJ2-5 TRBV7-9 ASSSGTSAVETQY
TRBJ2-2 TRBV6-1 ASSEALVGLLNTGELF
TRBJ1-5 TRBV19 ASSMGTDSNQPQH
TRBJ2-4 TRBV29-1 SAEGTGVSKNIQY
TRBJ1-3 TRBV30 AWTAGRAPENTIY
TRBJ1-4 TRBV7-3 ASSSPPSATNEKLF
TRBJ2-1 TRBV14 ASSQVVLAGPRSYNEQF
TRBJ1-4 TRBV9 ASSLDQGTNEKLF
TRBJ2-3 TRBV6-4 ASSDSLAGGPDTQY
TRBJ1-1 TRBV12-3/TRBV12-4 ASSAYGQGNTEAF
TRBJ2-7 TRBV27 ASIPAPGLGPYEQY
TRBJ2-5 TRBV4-1 ASSQELGSPTETQY
TRBJ2-1 TRBV7-9 ASSFSGKLYNEQF
TRBJ1-2 TRBV7-2 ASSLVRAGGAAGYT